This T cell receptor (beta chain) was found in a study of blood T cell repertoires in COVID-19. Looking at the study overall: Some COVID-19 samples were acute and others convalescent; all came from the United States, Italy and Spain.

Authors' processing steps: For nucleated cells, counts were estimated from reference gene primer amplification. Some clones are missing from TCRdb's copy, which holds only in-frame ones; the method was immunoSEQ multiplex PCR. D and trimming were read from the DNA, whereas the V and J calls and clone size are those reported in that table. Among 250,000 to 300,000 clones listed, approximately 89% were seen once. J gave up 8 bases and V 2 bases, and 9 bases lay outside the gene matches. Germline-derived CDR1 and CDR2 are MDHEN and SYDVKM. The CDR3 spans 16 residues. The chain employs TRBV28 and TRBJ1-6, with 7 bases fitting TRBD1. The material sequenced was peripheral blood. This sequence originates from an older woman with acute or convalescent COVID-19. The CDR3 coding sequence is TGTGCCAGCAGTTTAAACCCCCAGGGGGATTATTCACCCCTCCACTTT. It is translated as CASSLNPQGDYSPLHF.